The clone carrying this T cell receptor beta chain was recorded many times. TCRdb ran MiXCR on the RT-PCR reads and lists one entry per CDR3 protein. The sample lists fewer than 800,000 distinct CDR3 sequences, 14% seen once, with just over 3.5% in the top ten. The TCR was taken from a female donor in good health, serving as a healthy control. Sequenced sample: memory CD4+ T cells from blood.

Here the CDR3 DNA reads TGCAGTGCTAGAAGGTTCAGGGATAGCAATCAGCCCCAGCATTTT. Translation gives CSARRFRDSNQPQHF. The chain carries TRBV20-1 and TRBJ1-5, with D perhaps TRBD1 (5 bases). The CDR3 is 15 amino acids. V was cut by 2 bases and J by 0 bases, with 11 bases left in between. The germline gives CDR1 DFQATT, CDR2 SNEGSKA (reference sequence).